Listed here are 26 T cell receptor beta chains from one sample, sequenced in a study of PD-1 blockade in classical Hodgkin lymphoma. Produced via immunoSEQ multiplex PCR; TCRdb's table is partial and in-frame only. The table has about 93,000 clones, around 80% seen once. As to time point: cycle 4 day 1 (C4D1), after less than seven weeks of nivolumab. Every patient experienced relapse after autologous stem cell transplantation, and brentuximab vedotin exposure varied. This material consisted of peripheral blood mononuclear cells (PBMCs), taken before the fourth cycle of nivolumab. These receptors originate from a human donor with classical Hodgkin lymphoma.

This clone was observed a handful of times. The chain has TRBV6-5 and TRBJ2-7, with D possibly matching TRBD2 (6 bases). The CDR3 consists of 14 residues. Trimming cost V 0 bases and J 6 bases, with 12 bases left between them. Germline CDR1 MNHEY, CDR2 SVGAGI. The CDR3 here is CASSYSGLRGEQYF. The CDR3 DNA is TGTGCCAGCAGTTACTCGGGATTGCGGGGCGAGCAGTACTTC.

This clone was seen repeatedly, ten times or more. This rearrangement joins TRBV6-5 to TRBJ2-3, with TRBD2 matching 8 bases. The V gene end was trimmed by 5 bases and the J gene end by 9 bases; junction bases not matched to a gene: 7. Germline CDR1 is MNHEY and CDR2 is SVGAGI. The CDR3 runs 13 residues. The CDR3, as DNA: TGTGCCAGCAGTAGAAGCGGGAGTGGCACGCAGTATTTT. This gives the protein CASSRSGSGTQYF.

The chain employs TRBV7-3 and TRBJ2-2; no clear D. CDR1 is SGHTA, CDR2 FQGTGA, per germline. Trimming left V 5 bases short and J 0 bases short, with 4 bases between. The CDR3 runs to 13 residues. CDR3 in amino acids: CASSGSNTGELFF. Here the CDR3 DNA reads TGTGCCAGCAGCGGATCGAACACCGGGGAGCTGTTTTTT.

The table lists this clone with a count of one. In DNA, the CDR3 is TGTGCCAGCAGTGAATCGGGACGTCTGTCTGGCTACACCTTC. Its translation is CASSESGRLSGYTF. The chain combines TRBV25-1 with TRBJ1-2; possible D gene TRBD1, 5 bases. V was pared by 1 base and J by 7 bases, with 13 bases between. CDR1 MGHDK and CDR2 SYGVNS come from the germline V gene. The CDR3 is made up of 14 amino acids.

The rearrangement joins TRBV19 to TRBJ2-3; a possible D gene is TRBD2 (5 bases). Per germline, CDR1 LNHDA and CDR2 SQIVND (reference sequence). Trimming left V 3 bases short and J 1 base short, with 8 bases between. CDR3 size: 14 residues. The CDR3 nucleotides are TGTGCCAGTAGTATTTTCGGGGGCACAGATACGCAGTATTTT. This sequence encodes CASSIFGGTDTQYF.

On this clone itself: Within the sample, other DNA sequences also encode this same CDR3. The chain employs TRBV2 and TRBJ2-7, with 9 bases fitting TRBD1. This CDR3 is built from 12 residues. Germline CDR1 is SNHLY and CDR2 is FYNNEI. J lost 3 bases, V lost 6 bases, and 0 bases had no gene match. The CDR3 spells CASRDRGYEQYF. In DNA, the CDR3 is TGTGCCAGCAGGGACAGGGGCTACGAGCAGTACTTC. The full variable domain, rest sourced from reference TRBV2 and TRBJ2-7, is EPEVTQTPSHQVTQMGQEVILRCVPISNHLYFYWYRQILGQKVEFLVSFYNNEISEKSEIFDDQFSVERPDGSNFTLKIRSTKLEDSAMYFCASRDRGYEQYFGPGTRLTVT.

The chain is built from TRBV6-5 and TRBJ1-1, with 9 nucleotides matching TRBD1. The trim removed 6 bases at V and 7 bases at J, leaving 6 bases unmatched. The CDR3 has 13 residues. Germline assignment: CDR1 MNHEY and CDR2 SVGAGI. The CDR3 DNA sequence: TGTGCCAGCAGCTCGACAGGGGGTCTTGAAGCTTTCTTT. It yields the protein CASSSTGGLEAFF.

The rearrangement links TRBV6-6 to TRBJ1-2; TRBD1 agrees at 7 bases. V was clipped by 4 bases and J by 4 bases; unmatched bases: 6. Germline CDR1 MNHNY, CDR2 SVGAGI (reference sequence). There are 14 residues in the CDR3. CDR3 DNA: TGTGCCAGCAGTTGGGACAGCTTGAGCTATGGCTACACCTTC. The encoded protein is CASSWDSLSYGYTF.

The chain has TRBV12-2 and TRBJ1-2. TRBV12-2 is listed as a pseudogene. The CDR3 length is 12 residues. The CDR3 region has the DNA TGTGCAAGTCGCTTCCGGAACTATGGCTACACCTTC. Translation gives CASRFRNYGYTF.

The chain employs TRBV6-1 and TRBJ2-7; D perhaps matches TRBD1 (6 bases). The CDR3 sequence is 14 residues long. The germline V gene has CDR1 MNHNS and CDR2 SASEGT. The V gene lost 6 bases and the J gene lost 5 bases, with 17 bases spanning the gap. For the CDR3, the DNA is TGTGCCAGCAGATTACGTCAGGGGCCTGACGAGCAGTACTTC. As protein: CASRLRQGPDEQYF.

This clone was seen a handful of times. The V call is TRBV11-2, the J call TRBJ2-7; 8 nucleotides agree with TRBD1. Germline V gene sequence: CDR1 SGHAT, CDR2 FQNNGV. V was clipped by 5 bases and J by 2 bases; unmatched bases: 11. The CDR3 has 16 amino acids. This chain's CDR3 is CASSELDRVWAYEQYF. The CDR3, as DNA: TGTGCCAGCAGCGAACTGGACAGGGTTTGGGCCTACGAGCAGTACTTC.

This clone was seen once. V gene TRBV6-1 combines with J gene TRBJ1-2; D ambiguous. The germline V and J ends were trimmed by 4 bases and 4 bases, with 13 bases remaining between them. CDR1 and CDR2 from the germline V gene are MNHNS and SASEGT. The CDR3 is 14 amino acids. CDR3 residues: CASSVSGGSYGYTF. The DNA for the CDR3 is TGTGCCAGCAGTGTATCGGGAGGGAGCTATGGCTACACCTTC.

This chain joins TRBV2 and TRBJ1-3; D not resolved. V lost 6 bases, J lost 0 bases, and 9 bases lay in between. The V gene's germline CDR1 is SNHLY and CDR2 FYNNEI. The CDR3 is 14 residues long. CDR3 in amino acids: CASRIEYSGNTIYF. The CDR3 nucleotides are TGTGCCAGCAGGATTGAGTACTCTGGAAACACCATATATTTT.

The chain employs TRBV28 and TRBJ1-5, with 7 bases lining up with TRBD1. This CDR3 comprises 14 residues. With 6 bases clipped from V and 3 bases from J, the junction kept 5 bases outside the gene matches. Germline V lookup: CDR1 MDHEN, CDR2 SYDVKM. The chain's CDR3 is CASSDGQDNQPQHF. CDR3 sequence (DNA): TGTGCCAGCAGCGACGGACAGGACAATCAGCCCCAGCATTTT. Drawing the rest from reference TRBV28 and TRBJ1-5, the complete variable domain is DVKVTQSSRYLVKRTGEKVFLECVQDMDHENMFWYRQDPGLGLRLIYFSYDVKMKEKGDIPEGYSVSREKKERFSLILESASTNQTSMYLCASSDGQDNQPQHFGDGTRLSIL.

This clone is a singleton in its sample. The V call is TRBV10-3, the J call TRBJ2-2; D remains ambiguous. The CDR3 sequence is 18 residues long. CDR1 is ENHRY and CDR2 is SYGVKD in the germline V gene. The V end lost 0 bases, the J end lost 4 bases, and 18 bases lay between the germline ends. The CDR3 nucleotides are TGTGCCATCAGTGAGTCGATAGAGGACGCGATAGGCACCGGGGAGCTGTTTTTT. Amino acids: CAISESIEDAIGTGELFF.

In its sample, this clone was seen a few times. V and J are TRBV27 and TRBJ1-1; 7 bases match TRBD1. The CDR3 sequence is 16 residues long. The germline CDR1 and CDR2 sequences are MNHEY and SMNVEV (reference sequence). The V and J ends lost 8 bases and 0 bases, in that order; junction bases with no gene match: 12. The CDR3 region has the DNA TGTGCCAGCTTGGGGCAGGGGGACACCATGAACACTGAAGCTTTCTTT. Its translation: CASLGQGDTMNTEAFF.

J is TRBJ1-6 and V is TRBV18; the D is unclear. This CDR3 is 15 amino acids long. V lost 3 bases and J lost 10, with 16 bases in between. Germline V gene sequence: CDR1 KGHSH, CDR2 LQKENI. CDR3 in DNA: TGTGCCAGCTCACCTAGGACGGAGGCTTCCTCACCCCTCCACTTT. This sequence encodes CASSPRTEASSPLHF. The entire variable domain, with the rest obtained from reference TRBV18 and TRBJ1-6, is as follows: NAGVMQNPRHLVRRRGQEARLRCSPMKGHSHVYWYRQLPEEGLKFMVYLQKENIIDESGMPKERFSAEFPKEGPSILRIQQVVRGDSAAYFCASSPRTEASSPLHFGNGTRLTVT.

The genes are TRBV2 and TRBJ2-7; the match to TRBD1 covers 8 bases. Germline CDR1 SNHLY, CDR2 FYNNEI. V was pared by 1 base and J by 3 bases, with 2 bases of the junction left unmatched. This CDR3 region has 14 residues. In nucleotides, the CDR3 is TGTGCCAGCAGTGAAGGGACAGGGCTCTACGAGCAGTACTTC. Translated: CASSEGTGLYEQYF.

The chain recombines TRBV6-5 with TRBJ2-1; D gene unclear. The germline V and J ends were trimmed by 2 bases and 3 bases, with 5 bases remaining between them. The CDR3 extends over 13 amino acids. Germline CDR1 reads MNHEY; CDR2 reads SVGAGI. The CDR3 region has the DNA TGTGCCAGCAGTTACCCGGACTACAATGAGCAGTTCTTC. The encoded protein is CASSYPDYNEQFF.

The chain carries TRBV14 and TRBJ2-1; 13 nucleotides line up with TRBD2. This CDR3 is 19 amino acids long. The V and J ends lost 0 bases and 1 base, in that order; junction bases with no gene match: 6. Germline values: CDR1 SGHDN, CDR2 FVKESK. The CDR3 here is CASSQDTRTSGRSYNEQFF. CDR3 coding DNA: TGTGCCAGCAGCCAAGATACCAGGACTAGCGGGAGATCCTACAATGAGCAGTTCTTC. The complete variable domain, with remaining parts taken from reference TRBV14 and TRBJ2-1, reads EAGVTQFPSHSVIEKGQTVTLRCDPISGHDNLYWYRRVMGKEIKFLLHFVKESKQDESGMPNNRFLAERTGGTYSTLKVQPAELEDSGVYFCASSQDTRTSGRSYNEQFFGPGTRLTVL.

The chain combines TRBV4-3 with TRBJ2-3, with D tentatively TRBD1 or TRBD2 (5 bases each). Trimming cost V 4 bases and J 5 bases, with 19 bases left between them. The CDR3 covers 16 residues. Per germline, CDR1 LGHNA and CDR2 YSLEER. The CDR3 DNA is TGCGCCAGCAGCCCTTCCGGGGCCCCAGAGGGAGATACGCAGTATTTT. It codes for CASSPSGAPEGDTQYF.

This clone was picked up a small number of times. The chain uses TRBV9 and TRBJ2-5; 8 bases map to TRBD2. V was pared by 3 bases and J by 5 bases, with 12 bases of the junction left unmatched. The germline V gene has CDR1 SGDLS and CDR2 YYNGEE. This CDR3 has 16 amino acids. CDR3 region: CASSESGSLSRETQYF. The CDR3 bases are TGTGCCAGCAGCGAGAGCGGGAGTCTTAGCCGCGAGACCCAGTACTTC.

The J gene is TRBJ2-1, the V gene TRBV6-5; 8 nucleotides align to TRBD2. Germline V lookup: CDR1 MNHEY, CDR2 SVGAGI. The CDR3 totals 15 residues. J gave up 10 bases and V 5 bases, and 13 bases lay outside the gene matches. The chain's CDR3 is CASSRPPGLEREQFF. DNA for the CDR3: TGTGCCAGCAGTCGCCCTCCGGGACTAGAAAGGGAGCAGTTCTTC.

J is TRBJ2-5 and V is TRBV5-6; D is undetermined. Germline CDR1 and CDR2: SGHDT and YYEEEE. There are 12 residues in the CDR3. V shed 1 base and J shed 4 bases, with 5 bases lying between them. CDR3 sequence (DNA): TGTGCCAGCAGCTTGAGTCGAGAGACCCAGTACTTC. Protein: CASSLSRETQYF.

The chain has TRBV6-6 and TRBJ2-1; D is uncertain. The CDR3 loop spans 14 amino acids. Trimming pared 3 bases from V and 0 bases from J, leaving 6 bases between. Germline V CDR1 and CDR2: MNHNY, SVGAGI (reference sequence). CDR3 residues: CASSYVSSYNEQFF. The CDR3 region has the DNA TGTGCCAGCAGTTATGTCAGCTCCTACAATGAGCAGTTCTTC.

This clone was observed a few times. The V call is TRBV27, the J call TRBJ1-1; maybe TRBD1 (6 bases). CDR1 and CDR2 from the germline V gene are MNHEY and SMNVEV (reference sequence). The ends were cut back, 6 bases at V and 3 bases at J, with 17 bases in the middle. The CDR3 covers 15 residues. The CDR3 sequence is CASSPTGGWDTEAFF. In nucleotides, the CDR3 is TGTGCCAGCAGCCCGACGGGGGGCTGGGACACTGAAGCTTTCTTT.